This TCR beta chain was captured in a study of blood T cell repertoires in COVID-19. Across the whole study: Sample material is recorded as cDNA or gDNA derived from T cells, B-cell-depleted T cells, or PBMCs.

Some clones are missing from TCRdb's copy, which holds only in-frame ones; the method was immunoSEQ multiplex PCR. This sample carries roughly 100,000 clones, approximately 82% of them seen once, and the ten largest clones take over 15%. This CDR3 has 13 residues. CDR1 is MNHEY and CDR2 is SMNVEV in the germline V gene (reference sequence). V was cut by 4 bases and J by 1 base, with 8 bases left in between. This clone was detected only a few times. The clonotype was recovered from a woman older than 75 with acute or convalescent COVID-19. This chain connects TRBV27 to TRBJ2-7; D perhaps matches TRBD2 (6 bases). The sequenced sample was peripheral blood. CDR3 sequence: CASSSGSSYEQYF. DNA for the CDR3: TGTGCCAGCAGTTCCGGGAGTTCCTACGAGCAGTACTTC.